One and the same sample provided the 8 T cell receptor beta chains below, sequenced in a study of T cells in Graves' hyperthyroidism and ophthalmopathy. Amplified TCR beta CDR3 regions came from RNA transcripts. First-round RT-PCR targeting the TCR CDR3 was performed with the HTBI primer set. One entry per CDR3 protein results from TCRdb running MiXCR on the multiplex PCR reads. The sample records around 300,000 distinct CDR3 sequences, approximately 14% being singletons. Sequencing used blood. The receptors stem from a woman in her forties or fifties with Graves' hyperthyroidism that later progressed to Graves' ophthalmopathy.

There are many counts of this clonotype. The CDR3 DNA reads as TGTGCCAGCAGCCCCGGACCCATCACCTACAATGAGCAGTTCTTC. Translation gives CASSPGPITYNEQFF. This rearrangement joins TRBV2 to TRBJ2-1; D is ambiguous. CDR1 is SNHLY, CDR2 FYNNEI, per germline. The V and J ends lost 6 bases and 2 bases respectively, with 14 bases between them. The CDR3 sequence is 15 residues long.

This clonotype was counted at least ten times. V and J are TRBV7-8 and TRBJ2-7; 12 bases agree with TRBD2. CDR1 is SGHVS and CDR2 is FQNEAQ in the germline V gene. V gave up 5 bases and J gave up 6 bases; unmatched junction bases: 11. The CDR3 totals 16 residues. The CDR3 loop is CASSPSTSGRLSEQYF. For the CDR3, the DNA is TGTGCCAGCAGCCCGTCGACTAGCGGGAGATTATCCGAGCAGTACTTC.

The V call is TRBV12-3 or TRBV12-4, the J call TRBJ1-4; no definite D call. This CDR3 region has 12 residues. Trimming removed 6 bases from V and 8 bases from J, with 10 bases in between. The CDR3 nucleotides are TGTGCCAGCAGCACTCCAGGCGAAAAACTGTTTTTT. It yields the protein CASSTPGEKLFF.

V usage is TRBV7-9 and J usage is TRBJ2-7; D is possibly TRBD1 (7 bases). Germline V gene data show CDR1 as SEHNR and CDR2 as FQNEAQ (reference sequence). V gave up 5 bases and J gave up 3 bases, with 35 bases separating them. This CDR3 is 21 amino acids long. CDR3 sequence (DNA): TGTGCCAGCAGCACACCCAAACGAACGACAGGGCGCGGGAACCCAATCTACGAGCAGTACTTC. Translation gives CASSTPKRTTGRGNPIYEQYF. Full variable domain (outside the CDR3, taken from reference TRBV7-9 and TRBJ2-7): DTGVSQNPRHKITKRGQNVTFRCDPISEHNRLYWYRQTLGQGPEFLTYFQNEAQLEKSRLLSDRFSAERPKGSFSTLEIQRTEQGDSAMYLCASSTPKRTTGRGNPIYEQYFGPGTRLTVT.

This clonotype appeared many times. The V gene is TRBV28, the J gene TRBJ2-7; 7 nucleotides line up with TRBD1. The CDR3 has 14 residues. Germline loops: CDR1 MDHEN, CDR2 SYDVKM. Trimming removed 6 bases from V and 3 bases from J; junction bases left unmatched: 8. The CDR3 DNA is TGTGCCAGCAGGGTCAGGGACAGAAGCTACGAGCAGTACTTC. As protein: CASRVRDRSYEQYF.

This clonotype was picked up many times. The genes are TRBV11-2 and TRBJ2-1, with unresolved D. Germline V lookup: CDR1 SGHAT, CDR2 FQNNGV. V lost 1 base to trimming and J lost 4 bases, with 11 bases between them. CDR3 length: 15 amino acids. CDR3 loop: CASSLVPGKYNEQFF. For the CDR3, the DNA is TGTGCCAGCAGCTTAGTCCCGGGCAAGTACAATGAGCAGTTCTTC.

This clonotype came up many times. V and J are TRBV5-1 and TRBJ1-2, with a possible D match to TRBD1 (6 bases). The germline V gene has CDR1 SGHRS and CDR2 YFSETQ. This CDR3 has 16 residues. With 3 bases removed from V and 0 bases from J, the gap between germline ends came to 15 bases. CDR3 in amino acids: CASSSEQGGTNYGYTF. In DNA form, the CDR3 reads TGCGCCAGCAGCTCCGAACAGGGCGGGACTAACTATGGCTACACCTTC.

This clonotype has at least ten counts. The chain combines TRBV20-1 with TRBJ1-1; a possible D gene is TRBD1 (5 bases). V was clipped by 3 bases and J by 3 bases, with 14 bases between them. The CDR3 length is 14 residues. The germline gives CDR1 DFQATT, CDR2 SNEGSKA (reference sequence). The CDR3 sequence: CSASPRREDTEAFF. Written as DNA, the CDR3 is TGCAGTGCTAGTCCCCGCAGGGAGGACACTGAAGCTTTCTTT.